One and the same sample provided the 11 T cell receptor beta chains below, sequenced in a study of cytomegalovirus exposure and HLA in healthy donors. 13 Jbeta primers and 60 Vbeta primers were used for the PCR. Assay: immunoSEQ multiplex PCR; the TCRdb copy retains only in-frame clones and omits some. The sample includes around 150,000 clones, roughly 9.4% of them seen just once. The sample comprised PBMCs. The receptors here all came from a male donor in good health and CMV-seronegative.

A remark on this clone: Without the conserved terminal phenylalanine or tryptophan, this CDR3 likely stems from a read error. The DNA is omitted, as the CDR3 cannot be located on it reliably, and the CDR3 follows TCRdb's listing. This chain links TRBV18 with TRBJ1-1; the listed D gene, TRBD1, was not tested against the DNA. The CDR3 is made up of 10 amino acids, end residues included. Looked up from germline, CDR1 is KGHSH and CDR2 is LQKENI. CDR3 loop: CASSVKQPSA.

This chain links TRBV6-1 with TRBJ2-7; TRBD1 agrees at 7 bases. The CDR3 runs to 15 residues. V was clipped by 3 bases and J by 6 bases; unmatched bases: 11. CDR1 is MNHNS, CDR2 SASEGT, per germline. This CDR3 is CASSEQPGQFSEQYF. CDR3 coding DNA: TGTGCCAGCAGTGAGCAACCGGGACAGTTCAGCGAGCAGTACTTC.

About this clone: The CDR3 does not end in the conserved phenylalanine or tryptophan, so this is likely a read error. CDR3 in amino acids: CASSYPTDGTGELFV. CDR3 nucleotides: TGTGCCAGCAGTTACCCCACGGACGGTACCGGGGAGCTGTTTGTT. The chain uses TRBV6-5 and TRBJ2-2; D uncertain. Per the germline V gene, CDR1 is MNHEY and CDR2 is SVGAGI. There are 15 residues in the CDR3. Trimming removed 2 bases at V and 5 bases at J, with 12 bases between.

Of note for this clone: Other DNA sequences within the sample encode an identical CDR3. The CDR3 sequence is CASRAWAGVHEQFF. The CDR3 region has the DNA TGTGCCAGCCGTGCGTGGGCGGGGGTCCACGAGCAGTTCTTC. The J gene is TRBJ2-1, the V gene TRBV6-1, with 7 positions matching TRBD2. V dropped 8 bases and J dropped 10; count of bases not matched to a gene: 14. The germline gives CDR1 MNHNS, CDR2 SASEGT. The CDR3 is 14 amino acids.

The V and J genes are TRBV28 and TRBJ1-5; weak D call: TRBD1 (6 bases). This CDR3 has 16 amino acids. The germline V gene encodes CDR1 MDHEN and CDR2 SYDVKM. With 8 bases removed from V and 4 bases from J, the gap between germline ends came to 21 bases. CDR3 DNA: TGTGCCAGCGGGGGCTCAGGGACATTTCGGAATCAGCCCCAGCATTTT. Its translation is CASGGSGTFRNQPQHF.

This clone was seen more than once but under ten times. The chain carries TRBV5-4 and TRBJ1-2; a possible D gene is TRBD1 (5 bases). Trimming removed 6 bases at V and 3 bases at J, with 15 bases between. CDR1 is SGHNT, CDR2 YYREEE, per germline (reference sequence). The CDR3 is 14 amino acids. The DNA of the CDR3 is TGTGCCAGCAACCAACGGGGGGAGGACTATGGCTACACCTTC. It specifies CASNQRGEDYGYTF.

The chain has TRBV10-3 and TRBJ2-7; tentatively, D is TRBD1 (7 bases). V was shortened by 6 bases and J by 1 base, with 10 bases between the two germline ends. Looked up from germline, CDR1 is ENHRY and CDR2 is SYGVKD. There are 13 residues in the CDR3. The CDR3: CAISAGQSYEQYF. CDR3 nucleotides: TGTGCCATCAGCGCGGGACAGTCCTACGAGCAGTACTTC.

V is TRBV5-1 and J is TRBJ1-4; TRBD1 aligns across 8 bases. The trim removed 0 bases at V and 5 bases at J, leaving 6 bases unmatched. The CDR3 length is 16 residues. Germline V gene sequence: CDR1 SGHRS, CDR2 YFSETQ. CDR3 region: CASSLGGTGWNEKLFF. CDR3 nucleotides: TGCGCCAGCAGCTTGGGCGGGACAGGATGGAATGAAAAACTGTTTTTT. The variable domain in full, completed from reference TRBV5-1 and TRBJ1-4, reads KAGVTQTPRYLIKTRGQQVTLSCSPISGHRSVSWYQQTPGQGLQFLFEYFSETQRNKGNFPGRFSGRQFSNSRSEMNVSTLELGDSALYLCASSLGGTGWNEKLFFGSGTQLSVL.

The chain joins TRBV7-3 to TRBJ2-5; the match to TRBD2 covers 13 bases. The J segment lost 5 bases and the V segment lost 5 bases, leaving 8 bases of the junction unmatched. Germline V gives CDR1 SGHTA, CDR2 FQGTGA. The CDR3 has 16 amino acids. CDR3 region: CASSPRLAGGPETQYF. For the CDR3, the DNA is TGTGCCAGCAGCCCCCGACTAGCGGGGGGCCCGGAGACCCAGTACTTC.

V is TRBV5-1 and J is TRBJ1-2, with a tentative D call TRBD1 (5 bases). This CDR3 comprises 13 residues. Trimming stripped 4 bases from V and 8 bases from J, with 15 bases between. The germline gives CDR1 SGHRS, CDR2 YFSETQ. The CDR3, as DNA: TGCGCCAGCAGCAATGGACATATTCAAGGCTACACCTTC. As protein: CASSNGHIQGYTF.

This clone was found a few times. The V and J genes are TRBV7-9 and TRBJ2-1; 12 bases are shared with TRBD2. V lost 2 bases, J lost 6 bases, and 2 bases stayed unmatched. The length of the CDR3 is 15 residues. CDR1 is SEHNR, CDR2 FQNEAQ, per germline (reference sequence). Here the CDR3 DNA reads TGTGCCAGCAGCTTATCTAGCGGGAGGGCCAATGAGCAGTTCTTC. This encodes CASSLSSGRANEQFF.